These 5 T cell receptor beta chains share one sample of origin, sequenced in a study of blood T cell repertoires in COVID-19. The repertoire was sequenced with immunoSEQ multiplex PCR; TCRdb's copy has only in-frame clones and lacks some. The sample consists of about 89,000 clones, 82% of them appearing once. The sample was peripheral blood. These receptors were collected from a man in his 70s with acute or convalescent COVID-19.

This clone was picked up a small number of times. CDR3 bases: TGTGCCAGCAGTTATACCGGGGTGTCAGGAAAACTGTTTTTT. It yields the protein CASSYTGVSGKLFF. V is TRBV6-5 and J is TRBJ1-4, with D unresolved. Germline V gene lookup returns CDR1 MNHEY and CDR2 SVGAGI. V was cut by 3 bases and J by 10 bases, with 15 bases left in between. The CDR3 runs to 14 residues.

V gene TRBV6-6 combines with J gene TRBJ2-2, with 11 bases lining up with TRBD2. The CDR3 runs to 15 residues. V lost 6 bases and J lost 6; bases outside the gene matches: 6. CDR1 and CDR2 from the germline V gene are MNHNY and SVGAGI (reference sequence). CDR3 sequence: CASRVAGGPSGELFF. The DNA for the CDR3 is TGTGCCAGCAGAGTAGCGGGGGGGCCTTCCGGGGAGCTGTTTTTT.

The chain recombines TRBV7-2 with TRBJ2-1; D gene uncertain. Trimming pared 5 bases from V and 0 bases from J, leaving 11 bases between. Germline V CDR1 and CDR2: SGHTA, FQGNSA. The CDR3 spans 15 residues. As DNA, the CDR3 is TGTGCCAGCAGCGTAACCCCGAGCTCCTACAATGAGCAGTTCTTC. The encoded protein is CASSVTPSSYNEQFF.

The V call is TRBV30, the J call TRBJ2-5; 10 bases align to TRBD2. Germline trimming cut 0 bases from V and 2 bases from J; bases unmatched to any gene: 6. This CDR3 contains 16 residues. In germline, CDR1 is GTSNPN, CDR2 SVGIG (reference sequence). The CDR3 nucleotides are TGTGCCTGGAGTGTTTTCGGTAGCGGGGGGCAAGAGACCCAGTACTTC. Residues: CAWSVFGSGGQETQYF. The variable domain in full, completed from reference TRBV30 and TRBJ2-5, reads SQTIHQWPATLVQPVGSPLSLECTVEGTSNPNLYWYRQAAGRGLQLLFYSVGIGQISSEVPQNLSASRPQDRQFILSSKKLLLSDSGFYLCAWSVFGSGGQETQYFGPGTRLLVL.

The chain uses TRBV10-3 and TRBJ1-5, with D tentatively TRBD1 (5 bases). With 6 bases removed from V and 5 bases from J, the gap between germline ends came to 8 bases. CDR1 and CDR2 from the germline V gene are ENHRY and SYGVKD. The CDR3 has 12 residues. As DNA, the CDR3 is TGTGCCATCAGCGGAGGGGATCAGCCCCAGCATTTT. Translation gives CAISGGDQPQHF.